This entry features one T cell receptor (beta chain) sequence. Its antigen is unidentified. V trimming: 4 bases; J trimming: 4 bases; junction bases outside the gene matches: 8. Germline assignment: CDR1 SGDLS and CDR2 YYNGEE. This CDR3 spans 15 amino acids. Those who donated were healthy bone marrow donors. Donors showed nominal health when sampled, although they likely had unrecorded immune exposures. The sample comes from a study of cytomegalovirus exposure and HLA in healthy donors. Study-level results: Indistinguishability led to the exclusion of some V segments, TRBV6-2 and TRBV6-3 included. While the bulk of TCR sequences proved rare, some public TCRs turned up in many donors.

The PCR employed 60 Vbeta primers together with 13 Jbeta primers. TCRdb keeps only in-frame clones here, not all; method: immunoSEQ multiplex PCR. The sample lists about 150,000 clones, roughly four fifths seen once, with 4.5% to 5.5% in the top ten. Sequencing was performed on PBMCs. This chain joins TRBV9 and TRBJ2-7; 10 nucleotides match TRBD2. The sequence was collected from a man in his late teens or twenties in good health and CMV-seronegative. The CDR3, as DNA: TGTGCCAGCAGCCCTAAGCGGGGGGGCAGTTACGAGCAGTACTTC. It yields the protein CASSPKRGGSYEQYF.